The 11 T cell receptor beta chains below all came from one sample that was sequenced in a study of cytomegalovirus exposure and HLA in healthy donors. 13 Jbeta primers and 60 Vbeta primers were used for the PCR. The data were produced by immunoSEQ multiplex PCR, yet TCRdb's version contains in-frame clones alone and is incomplete. Of about 130,000 clones in the sample, approximately 80% are singletons; the top ten hold approximately 8.4%. Sequencing input: PBMCs. The receptors were gathered from a man under 40 in good health and CMV-seropositive.

The chain combines TRBV7-3 with TRBJ2-5; TRBD2 might be the D (5 bases). Trimming removed 5 bases from V and 2 bases from J, with 15 bases in between. This CDR3 has 15 amino acids. Germline lookup yields CDR1 SGHTA and CDR2 FQGTGA. The CDR3 spells CASSPSAAEQETQYF. The CDR3 DNA is TGTGCCAGCAGCCCCAGCGCAGCGGAGCAAGAGACCCAGTACTTC.

The V gene is TRBV10-1, the J gene TRBJ1-3; TRBD1 agrees at 7 bases. V gave up 5 bases and J gave up 3 bases; unmatched junction bases: 10. In germline, CDR1 is WNHNN, CDR2 SYGVQD (reference sequence). The CDR3 is made up of 16 amino acids. The CDR3 DNA sequence: TGCGCCAGCAGTCCCGGGACAGCCGTCCTTGGAAACACCATATATTTT. Amino acid sequence: CASSPGTAVLGNTIYF.

The V call is TRBV7-3, the J call TRBJ1-2; D not certain. This CDR3 region has 15 residues. V was trimmed by 5 bases and J by 6 bases, leaving 19 bases between them. Germline CDR1 SGHTA, CDR2 FQGTGA. The CDR3 bases are TGTGCCAGCAGCCCCGCGCCGGGGAGATGGGATGGCTACACCTTC. Protein: CASSPAPGRWDGYTF. Together with reference TRBV7-3 and TRBJ1-2, the CDR3 gives the full variable domain: GAGVSQTPSNKVTEKGKYVELRCDPISGHTALYWYRQSLGQGPEFLIYFQGTGAADDSGLPNDRFFAVRPEGSVSTLKIQRTERGDSAVYLCASSPAPGRWDGYTFGSGTRLTVV.

The genes are TRBV7-9 and TRBJ2-7; a possible D gene is TRBD1 (7 bases). Germline V gene lookup returns CDR1 SEHNR and CDR2 FQNEAQ (reference sequence). This CDR3 spans 17 amino acids. V was clipped by 5 bases and J by 6 bases, with 26 bases between them. The CDR3 protein is CASSLNGGGKGAGEQYF. The CDR3 nucleotides are TGTGCCAGCAGCCTGAACGGGGGAGGTAAGGGGGCAGGCGAGCAGTACTTC.

This chain uses TRBV6-5 with TRBJ1-4; D is unresolved. The CDR3 is 15 residues long. Per germline, CDR1 MNHEY and CDR2 SVGAGI. V gave up 0 bases and J gave up 0 bases, with 5 bases separating them. CDR3 sequence (DNA): TGTGCCAGCAGTTACTCTTCTGCAACTAATGAAAAACTGTTTTTT. Amino acid sequence: CASSYSSATNEKLFF.

CDR3 bases: TGTGCCAGCAGGGCAGACTATGGCTACACCTTC. Its translation: CASRADYGYTF. The chain joins TRBV9 to TRBJ1-2, with D hard to call. Germline V gene data show CDR1 as SGDLS and CDR2 as YYNGEE. The CDR3 is 11 amino acids. V lost 5 bases, J lost 3 bases, and 5 bases lay in between.

The chain carries TRBV5-6 and TRBJ1-3; TRBD1 aligns across 10 bases. V was clipped by 4 bases and J by 8 bases; unmatched bases: 9. Per the germline V gene, CDR1 is SGHDT and CDR2 is YYEEEE. This CDR3 comprises 15 residues. CDR3 residues: CASSPGQGTRDTIYF. CDR3 nucleotides: TGTGCCAGCAGCCCGGGACAGGGGACCAGAGACACCATATATTTT.

The chain has TRBV4-1 and TRBJ2-7; TRBD1 agrees at 7 bases. Per the germline V gene, CDR1 is MGHRA and CDR2 is YSYEKL. The junction had 9 bases not matched to a gene; V was cut back by 2 bases and J by 2 bases. The length of the CDR3 is 16 residues. DNA of the CDR3: TGCGCCAGCAGCCAACGTTCCGGGACAGCCGCCTACGAGCAGTACTTC. Its protein is CASSQRSGTAAYEQYF.

V and J are TRBV30 and TRBJ2-2, with 9 bases that match TRBD2. Germline CDR1 GTSNPN, CDR2 SVGIG (reference sequence). V lost 7 bases and J lost 1; bases outside the gene matches: 4. CDR3 size: 14 residues. CDR3 residues: CASGGGVNTGELFF. The DNA for the CDR3 is TGTGCCTCGGGCGGGGGGGTGAACACCGGGGAGCTGTTTTTT.

CDR3 bases: TGTGCCAGCAGCTTAGGACAGGGGCACGAGCAGTACTTC. Translation gives CASSLGQGHEQYF. V gene TRBV5-5 combines with J gene TRBJ2-7, with 9 bases fitting TRBD1. The germline CDR1 and CDR2 sequences are SGHKS and YYEKEE (reference sequence). There are 13 residues in the CDR3. V gave up 2 bases and J gave up 5 bases; unmatched junction bases: 2.

As to this clone: One junction end disagrees with the germline gene, perhaps due to a read error. The chain couples TRBV27 to TRBJ1-1; D gene uncertain. Germline V lookup: CDR1 MNHEY, CDR2 SMNVEV (reference sequence). The CDR3 extends over 10 amino acids. The CDR3 bases are TGTGCCAGCAGTTTAGCGTGCATCCCTTTT. This codes for CASSLACIPF.